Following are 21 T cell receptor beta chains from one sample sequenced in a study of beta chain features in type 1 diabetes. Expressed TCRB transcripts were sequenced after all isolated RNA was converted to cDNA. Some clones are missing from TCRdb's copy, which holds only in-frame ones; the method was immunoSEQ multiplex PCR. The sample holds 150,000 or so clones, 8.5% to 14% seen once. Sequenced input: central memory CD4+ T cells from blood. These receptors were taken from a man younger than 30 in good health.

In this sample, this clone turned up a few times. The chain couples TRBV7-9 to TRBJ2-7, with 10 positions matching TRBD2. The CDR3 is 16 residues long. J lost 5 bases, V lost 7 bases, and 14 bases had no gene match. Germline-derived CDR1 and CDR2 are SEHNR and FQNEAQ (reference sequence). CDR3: CASIQAGGSISHEQYF. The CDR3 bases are TGTGCCAGCATCCAAGCGGGAGGGTCTATATCTCACGAGCAGTACTTC.

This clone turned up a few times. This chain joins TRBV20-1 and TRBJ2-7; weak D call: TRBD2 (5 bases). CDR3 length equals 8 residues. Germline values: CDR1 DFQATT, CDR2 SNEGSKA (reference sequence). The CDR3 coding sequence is TGCAGTGCTAGCCCCGGGGAGGTC. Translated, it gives CSASPGEV.

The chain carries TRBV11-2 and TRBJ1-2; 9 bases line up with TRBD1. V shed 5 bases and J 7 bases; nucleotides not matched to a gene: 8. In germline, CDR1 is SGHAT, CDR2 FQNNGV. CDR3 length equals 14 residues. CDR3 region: CASSPGTGPAGYTF. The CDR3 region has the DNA TGTGCCAGCAGCCCCGGGACAGGGCCTGCTGGCTACACCTTC.

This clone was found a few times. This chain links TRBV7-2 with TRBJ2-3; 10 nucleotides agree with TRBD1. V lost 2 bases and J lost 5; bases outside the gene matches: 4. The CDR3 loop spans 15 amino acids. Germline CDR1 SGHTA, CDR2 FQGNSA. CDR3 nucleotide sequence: TGTGCCAGCAGCTTATCCCGGGACAGGGGAGATACGCAGTATTTT. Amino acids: CASSLSRDRGDTQYF.

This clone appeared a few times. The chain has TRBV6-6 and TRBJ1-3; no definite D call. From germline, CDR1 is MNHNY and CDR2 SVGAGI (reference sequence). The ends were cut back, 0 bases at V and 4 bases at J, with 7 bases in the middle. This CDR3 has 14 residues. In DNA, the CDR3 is TGTGCCAGCAGTTACTCGACGGTGGGAAACACCATATATTTT. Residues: CASSYSTVGNTIYF.

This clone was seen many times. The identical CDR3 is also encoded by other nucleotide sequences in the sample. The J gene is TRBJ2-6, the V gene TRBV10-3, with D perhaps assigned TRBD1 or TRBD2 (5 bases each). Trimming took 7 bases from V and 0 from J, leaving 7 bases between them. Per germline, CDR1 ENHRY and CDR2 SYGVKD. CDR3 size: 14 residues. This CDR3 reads CAITGSSGANVLTF. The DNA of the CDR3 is TGTGCCATCACAGGGAGCTCTGGGGCCAACGTCCTGACTTTC.

The CDR3 reads CASSPNSGYEQYF. CDR3 sequence (DNA): TGTGCCAGCTCACCGAATAGCGGTTACGAGCAGTACTTC. The gene calls are TRBV18 and TRBJ2-7; maybe TRBD2 (6 bases). Trimming left V 3 bases short and J 4 bases short, with 10 bases between. CDR1 KGHSH and CDR2 LQKENI come from the germline V gene. The CDR3 extends over 13 amino acids.

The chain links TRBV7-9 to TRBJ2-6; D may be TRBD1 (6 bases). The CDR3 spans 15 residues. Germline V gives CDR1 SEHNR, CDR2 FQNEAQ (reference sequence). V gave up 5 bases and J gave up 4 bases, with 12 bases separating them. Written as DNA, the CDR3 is TGTGCCAGCAGCAAACAGGGTGGCGGGGCCAACGTCCTGACTTTC. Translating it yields CASSKQGGGANVLTF.

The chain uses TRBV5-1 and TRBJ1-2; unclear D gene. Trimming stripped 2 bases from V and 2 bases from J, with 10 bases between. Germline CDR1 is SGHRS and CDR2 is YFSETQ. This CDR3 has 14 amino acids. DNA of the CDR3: TGCGCCAGCAGCTTTTTTGTCGCAAACTATGGCTACACCTTC. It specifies CASSFFVANYGYTF.

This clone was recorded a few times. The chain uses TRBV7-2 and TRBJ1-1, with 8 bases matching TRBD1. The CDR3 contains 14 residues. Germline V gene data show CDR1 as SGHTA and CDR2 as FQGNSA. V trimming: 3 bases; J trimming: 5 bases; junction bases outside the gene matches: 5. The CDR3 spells CASSLDRAGTEAFF. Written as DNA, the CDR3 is TGTGCCAGCAGCTTGGACAGGGCGGGGACTGAAGCTTTCTTT.

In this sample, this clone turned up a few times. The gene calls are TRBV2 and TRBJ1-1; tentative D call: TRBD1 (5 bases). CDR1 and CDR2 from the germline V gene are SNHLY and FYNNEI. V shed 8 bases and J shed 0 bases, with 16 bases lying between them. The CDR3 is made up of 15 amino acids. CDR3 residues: CASEPQVLVNTEAFF. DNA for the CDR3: TGTGCCAGCGAACCACAGGTCTTGGTGAACACTGAAGCTTTCTTT. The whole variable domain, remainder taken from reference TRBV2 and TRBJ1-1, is EPEVTQTPSHQVTQMGQEVILRCVPISNHLYFYWYRQILGQKVEFLVSFYNNEISEKSEIFDDQFSVERPDGSNFTLKIRSTKLEDSAMYFCASEPQVLVNTEAFFGQGTRLTVV.

The CDR3 sequence is CASRVGQGVSYEQYF. CDR3 sequence (DNA): TGTGCCAGCAGAGTAGGACAGGGGGTCTCCTACGAGCAGTACTTC. V and J are TRBV7-2 and TRBJ2-7, with 10 bases matching TRBD1. Germline values: CDR1 SGHTA, CDR2 FQGNSA. This CDR3 is 15 amino acids long. Trimming removed 6 bases from V and 0 bases from J; junction bases left unmatched: 5.

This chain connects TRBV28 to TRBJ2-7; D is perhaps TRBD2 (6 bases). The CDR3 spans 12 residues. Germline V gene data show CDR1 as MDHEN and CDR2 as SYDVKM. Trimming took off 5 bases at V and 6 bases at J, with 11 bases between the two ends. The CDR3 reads CASSGVRGEQYF. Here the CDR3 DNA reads TGTGCCAGCAGTGGAGTGCGGGGCGAGCAGTACTTC.

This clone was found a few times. CDR3 nucleotide sequence: TGTGCCACCAGCAGAGTGGAAGGCAGGGACGTTAATTCACCCCTCCACTTT. Its protein is CATSRVEGRDVNSPLHF. J is TRBJ1-6 and V is TRBV15, with D possibly matching TRBD1 (5 bases). Germline loops: CDR1 LNHNV, CDR2 YYDKDF (reference sequence). V lost 1 base to trimming and J lost 6 bases, with 16 bases between them. This CDR3 has 17 residues.

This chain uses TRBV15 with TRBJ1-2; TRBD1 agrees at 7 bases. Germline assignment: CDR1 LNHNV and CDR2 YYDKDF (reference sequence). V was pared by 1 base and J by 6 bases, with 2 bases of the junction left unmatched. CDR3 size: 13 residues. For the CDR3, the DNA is TGTGCCACCAGCAGAGGTGGACAGGATGGCTACACCTTC. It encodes CATSRGGQDGYTF.

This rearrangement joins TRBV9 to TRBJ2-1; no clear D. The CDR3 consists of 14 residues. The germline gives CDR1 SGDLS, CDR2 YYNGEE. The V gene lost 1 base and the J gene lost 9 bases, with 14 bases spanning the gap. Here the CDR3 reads CASSVQEQAGEQFF. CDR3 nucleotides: TGTGCCAGCAGCGTACAGGAGCAAGCTGGTGAGCAGTTCTTC.

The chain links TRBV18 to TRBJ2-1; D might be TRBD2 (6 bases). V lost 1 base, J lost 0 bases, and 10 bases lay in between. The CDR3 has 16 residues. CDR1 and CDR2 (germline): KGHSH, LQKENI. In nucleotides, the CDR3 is TGTGCCAGCTCACCACGGCGGGGAGACTCCTACAATGAGCAGTTCTTC. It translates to CASSPRRGDSYNEQFF.

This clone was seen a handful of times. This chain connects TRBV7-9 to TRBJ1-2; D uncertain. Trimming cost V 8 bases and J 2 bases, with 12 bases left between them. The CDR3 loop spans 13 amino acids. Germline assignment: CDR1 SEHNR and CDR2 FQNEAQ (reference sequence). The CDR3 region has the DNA TGTGCCAGCTCTACGTCGCAAAACTATGGCTACACCTTC. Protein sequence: CASSTSQNYGYTF.

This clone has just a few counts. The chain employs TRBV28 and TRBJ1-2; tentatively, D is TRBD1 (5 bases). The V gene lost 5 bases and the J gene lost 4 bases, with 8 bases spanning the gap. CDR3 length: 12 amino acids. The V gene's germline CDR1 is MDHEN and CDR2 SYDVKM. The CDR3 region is CASSPGTYGYTF. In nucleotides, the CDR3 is TGTGCCAGCAGTCCAGGGACCTATGGCTACACCTTC.

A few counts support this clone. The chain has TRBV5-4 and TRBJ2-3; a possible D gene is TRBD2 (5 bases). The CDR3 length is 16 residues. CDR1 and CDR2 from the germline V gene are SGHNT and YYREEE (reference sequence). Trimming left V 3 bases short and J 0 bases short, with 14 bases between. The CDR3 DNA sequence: TGTGCCAGCAGCTCGCGACGGGAACCTAGCACAGATACGCAGTATTTT. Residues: CASSSRREPSTDTQYF.

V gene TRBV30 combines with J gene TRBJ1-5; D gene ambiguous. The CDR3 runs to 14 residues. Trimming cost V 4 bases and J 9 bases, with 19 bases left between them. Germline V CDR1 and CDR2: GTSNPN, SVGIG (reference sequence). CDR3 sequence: CAWTETSRLGPQHF. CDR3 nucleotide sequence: TGTGCCTGGACGGAGACTTCTCGCCTGGGGCCCCAGCATTTT.